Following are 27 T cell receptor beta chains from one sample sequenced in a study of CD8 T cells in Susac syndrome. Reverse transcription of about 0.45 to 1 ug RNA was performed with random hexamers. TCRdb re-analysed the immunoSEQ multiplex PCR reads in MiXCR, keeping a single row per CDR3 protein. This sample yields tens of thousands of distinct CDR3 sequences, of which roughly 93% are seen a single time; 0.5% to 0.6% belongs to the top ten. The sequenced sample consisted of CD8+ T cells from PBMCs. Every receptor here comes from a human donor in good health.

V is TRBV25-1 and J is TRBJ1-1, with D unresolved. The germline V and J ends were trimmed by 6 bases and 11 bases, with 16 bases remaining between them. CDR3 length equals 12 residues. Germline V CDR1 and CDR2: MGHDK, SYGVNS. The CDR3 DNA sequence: TGTGCCAGCAGCCTGGGTGGGCAGGTGGCTTTCTTT. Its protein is CASSLGGQVAFF. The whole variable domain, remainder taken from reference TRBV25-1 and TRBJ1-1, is EADIYQTPRYLVIGTGKKITLECSQTMGHDKMYWYQQDPGMELHLIHYSYGVNSTEKGDLSSESTVSRIRTEHFPLTLESARPSHTSQYLCASSLGGQVAFFGQGTRLTVV.

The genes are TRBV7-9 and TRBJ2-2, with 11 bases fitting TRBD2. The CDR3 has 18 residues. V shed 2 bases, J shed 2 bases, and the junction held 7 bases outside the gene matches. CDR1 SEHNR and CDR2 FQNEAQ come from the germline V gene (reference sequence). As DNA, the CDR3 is TGTGCCAGCAGCTTAAGACTGGGACTAGCGGCCAACACCGGGGAGCTGTTTTTT. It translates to CASSLRLGLAANTGELFF.

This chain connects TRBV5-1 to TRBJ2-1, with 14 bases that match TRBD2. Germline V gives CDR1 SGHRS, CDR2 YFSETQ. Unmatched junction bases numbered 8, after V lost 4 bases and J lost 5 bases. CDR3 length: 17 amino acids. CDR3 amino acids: CASSLPGLAGEDNEQFF. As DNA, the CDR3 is TGCGCCAGCAGCCTCCCGGGACTAGCGGGAGAGGACAATGAGCAGTTCTTC. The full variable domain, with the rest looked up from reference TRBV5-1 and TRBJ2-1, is KAGVTQTPRYLIKTRGQQVTLSCSPISGHRSVSWYQQTPGQGLQFLFEYFSETQRNKGNFPGRFSGRQFSNSRSEMNVSTLELGDSALYLCASSLPGLAGEDNEQFFGPGTRLTVL.

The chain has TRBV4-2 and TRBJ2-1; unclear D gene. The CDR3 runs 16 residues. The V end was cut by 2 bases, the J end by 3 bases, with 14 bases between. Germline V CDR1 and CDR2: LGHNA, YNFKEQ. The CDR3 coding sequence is TGTGCCAGCAGCCAATCAACAAGGGTAGACTACAATGAGCAGTTCTTC. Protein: CASSQSTRVDYNEQFF.

The CDR3 here is CASSQDPSMLYEQYF. In DNA, the CDR3 is TGTGCCAGCAGCCAAGATCCCTCCATGCTATACGAGCAGTACTTC. The V call is TRBV3-1, the J call TRBJ2-7; D gene unclear. The V gene lost 0 bases and the J gene lost 4 bases, with 13 bases spanning the gap. CDR1 and CDR2 from the germline V gene are LGHDT and YNNKEL (reference sequence). The CDR3 spans 15 residues.

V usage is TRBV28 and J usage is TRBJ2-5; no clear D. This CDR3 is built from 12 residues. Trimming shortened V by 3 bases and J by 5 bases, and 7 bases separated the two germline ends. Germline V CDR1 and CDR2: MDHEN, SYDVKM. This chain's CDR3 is CASSLDLETQYF. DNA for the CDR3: TGTGCCAGCAGTTTGGATCTGGAGACCCAGTACTTC.

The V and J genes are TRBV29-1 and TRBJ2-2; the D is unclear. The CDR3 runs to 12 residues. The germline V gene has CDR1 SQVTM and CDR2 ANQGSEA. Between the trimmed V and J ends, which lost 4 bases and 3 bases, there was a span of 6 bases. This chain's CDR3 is CSVGRDTGELFF. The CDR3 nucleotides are TGCAGCGTTGGACGGGACACCGGGGAGCTGTTTTTT.

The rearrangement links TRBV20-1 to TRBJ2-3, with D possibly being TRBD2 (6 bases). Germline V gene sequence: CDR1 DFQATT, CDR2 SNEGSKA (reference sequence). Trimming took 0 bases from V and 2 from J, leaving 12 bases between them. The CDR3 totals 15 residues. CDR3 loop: CSAREGSGDTDTQYF. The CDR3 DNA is TGCAGTGCTAGAGAGGGTAGCGGAGACACAGATACGCAGTATTTT.

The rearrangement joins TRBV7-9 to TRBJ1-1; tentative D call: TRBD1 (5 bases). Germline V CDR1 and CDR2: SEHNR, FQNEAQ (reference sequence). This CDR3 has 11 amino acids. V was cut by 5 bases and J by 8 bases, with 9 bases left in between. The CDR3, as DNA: TGTGCCAGCAGCGACTCAGGGGAAGCTTTCTTT. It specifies CASSDSGEAFF.

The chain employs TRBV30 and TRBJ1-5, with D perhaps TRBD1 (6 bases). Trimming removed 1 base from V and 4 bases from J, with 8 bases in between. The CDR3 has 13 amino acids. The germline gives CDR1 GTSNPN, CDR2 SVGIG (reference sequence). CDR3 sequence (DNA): TGTGCCTGGAGTGGAACAGGGAATCAGCCCCAGCATTTT. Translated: CAWSGTGNQPQHF.

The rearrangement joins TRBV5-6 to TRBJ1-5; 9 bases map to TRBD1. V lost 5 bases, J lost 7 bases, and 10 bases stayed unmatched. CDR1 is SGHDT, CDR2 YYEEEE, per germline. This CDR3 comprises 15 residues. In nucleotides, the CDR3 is TGTGCCAGCAGTCACGGGACAGGGTATAGGCAGCCCCAGCATTTT. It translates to CASSHGTGYRQPQHF.

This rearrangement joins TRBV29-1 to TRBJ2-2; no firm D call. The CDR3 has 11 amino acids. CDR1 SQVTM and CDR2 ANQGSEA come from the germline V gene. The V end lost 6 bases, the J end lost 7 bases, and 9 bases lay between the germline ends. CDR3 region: CSVWRSGELFF. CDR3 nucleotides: TGCAGCGTCTGGCGGAGCGGGGAGCTGTTTTTT.

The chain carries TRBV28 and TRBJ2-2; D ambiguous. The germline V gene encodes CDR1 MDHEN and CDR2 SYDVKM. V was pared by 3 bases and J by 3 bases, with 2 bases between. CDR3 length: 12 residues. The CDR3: CASSFYTGELFF. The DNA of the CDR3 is TGTGCCAGCAGTTTTTACACCGGGGAGCTGTTTTTT.

The CDR3 DNA is TGTGCCAGCAGCCCCGGGACAGGGGACACCGGGGAGCTGTTTTTT. Its translation: CASSPGTGDTGELFF. The rearrangement links TRBV6-4 to TRBJ2-2; 10 bases map to TRBD1. This CDR3 has 15 amino acids. Trimming at V came to 6 bases and at J to 3 bases, leaving 4 bases not matched to a gene. Germline-derived CDR1 and CDR2 are MRHNA and SNTAGT.

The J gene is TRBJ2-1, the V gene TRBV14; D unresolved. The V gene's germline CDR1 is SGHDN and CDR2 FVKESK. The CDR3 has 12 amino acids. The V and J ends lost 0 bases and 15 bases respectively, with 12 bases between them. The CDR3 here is CASSQDLERRFF. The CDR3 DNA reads TGTGCCAGCAGCCAAGATCTGGAAAGAAGGTTCTTC.

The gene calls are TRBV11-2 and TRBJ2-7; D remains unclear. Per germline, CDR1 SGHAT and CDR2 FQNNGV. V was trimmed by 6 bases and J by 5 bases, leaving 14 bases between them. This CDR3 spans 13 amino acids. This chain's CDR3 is CASSYTPIHEQYF. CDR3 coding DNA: TGTGCCAGCAGTTACACTCCTATCCACGAGCAGTACTTC. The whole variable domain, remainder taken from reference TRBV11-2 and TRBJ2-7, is EAGVAQSPRYKIIEKRQSVAFWCNPISGHATLYWYQQILGQGPKLLIQFQNNGVVDDSQLPKDRFSAERLKGVDSTLKIQPAKLEDSAVYLCASSYTPIHEQYFGPGTRLTVT.

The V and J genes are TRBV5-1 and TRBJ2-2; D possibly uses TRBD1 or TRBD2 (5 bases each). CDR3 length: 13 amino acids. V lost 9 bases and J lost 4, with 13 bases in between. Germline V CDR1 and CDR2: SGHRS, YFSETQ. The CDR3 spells CATPVGGTGELFF. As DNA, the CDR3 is TGCGCCACCCCGGTTGGGGGCACCGGGGAGCTGTTTTTT.

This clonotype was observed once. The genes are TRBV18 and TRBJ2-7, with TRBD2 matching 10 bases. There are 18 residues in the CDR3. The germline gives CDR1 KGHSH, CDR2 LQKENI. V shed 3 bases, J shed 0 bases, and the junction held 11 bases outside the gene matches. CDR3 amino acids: CASSPEARASGSSYEQYF. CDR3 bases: TGTGCCAGCTCACCCGAGGCGCGGGCTAGCGGGAGCTCCTACGAGCAGTACTTC.

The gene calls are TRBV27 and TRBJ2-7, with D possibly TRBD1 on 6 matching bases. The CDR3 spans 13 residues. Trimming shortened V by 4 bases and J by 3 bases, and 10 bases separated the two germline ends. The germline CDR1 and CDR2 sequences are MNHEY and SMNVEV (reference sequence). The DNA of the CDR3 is TGTGCCAGCAGTTGGGGCAGGGGCTACGAGCAGTACTTC. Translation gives CASSWGRGYEQYF.

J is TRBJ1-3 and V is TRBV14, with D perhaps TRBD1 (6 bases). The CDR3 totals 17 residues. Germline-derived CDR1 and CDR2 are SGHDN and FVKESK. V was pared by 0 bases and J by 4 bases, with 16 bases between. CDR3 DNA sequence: TGTGCCAGCAGCCAAGATGGGCGGGGGCACGGCGGAAACACCATATATTTT. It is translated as CASSQDGRGHGGNTIYF. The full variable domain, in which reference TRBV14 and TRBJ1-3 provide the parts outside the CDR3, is EAGVTQFPSHSVIEKGQTVTLRCDPISGHDNLYWYRRVMGKEIKFLLHFVKESKQDESGMPNNRFLAERTGGTYSTLKVQPAELEDSGVYFCASSQDGRGHGGNTIYFGEGSWLTVV.

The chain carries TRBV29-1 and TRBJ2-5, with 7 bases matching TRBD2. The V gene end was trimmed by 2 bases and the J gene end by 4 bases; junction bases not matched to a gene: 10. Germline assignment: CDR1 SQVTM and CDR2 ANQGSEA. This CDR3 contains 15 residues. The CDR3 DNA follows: TGCAGCGTTGAACAGGCTAGCGGACCCTTAGAGACCCAGTACTTC. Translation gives CSVEQASGPLETQYF.

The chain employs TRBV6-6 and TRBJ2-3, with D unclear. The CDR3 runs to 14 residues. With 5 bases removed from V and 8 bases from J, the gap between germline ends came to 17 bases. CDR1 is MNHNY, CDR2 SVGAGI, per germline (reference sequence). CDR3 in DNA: TGTGCCAGCAGTGACGGCGCCACCCCCCGTACGCAGTATTTT. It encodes CASSDGATPRTQYF.

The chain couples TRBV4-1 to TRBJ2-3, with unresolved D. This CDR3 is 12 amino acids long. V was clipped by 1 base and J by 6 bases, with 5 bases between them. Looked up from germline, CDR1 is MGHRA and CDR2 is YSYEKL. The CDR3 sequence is CASSQAGDTQYF. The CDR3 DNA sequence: TGCGCCAGCAGCCAAGCCGGGGATACGCAGTATTTT.

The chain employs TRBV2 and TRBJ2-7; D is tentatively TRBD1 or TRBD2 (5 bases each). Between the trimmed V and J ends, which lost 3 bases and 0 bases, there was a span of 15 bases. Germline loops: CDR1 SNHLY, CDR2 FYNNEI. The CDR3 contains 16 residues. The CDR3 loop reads CASSDVFPGSSYEQYF. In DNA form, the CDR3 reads TGTGCCAGCAGTGACGTTTTTCCAGGGAGCTCCTACGAGCAGTACTTC.

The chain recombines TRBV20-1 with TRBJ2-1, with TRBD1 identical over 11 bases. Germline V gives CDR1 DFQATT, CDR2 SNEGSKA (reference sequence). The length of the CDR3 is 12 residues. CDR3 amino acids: CSLWTGGYEQFF. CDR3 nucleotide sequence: TGCAGCCTTTGGACAGGGGGCTATGAGCAGTTCTTC.

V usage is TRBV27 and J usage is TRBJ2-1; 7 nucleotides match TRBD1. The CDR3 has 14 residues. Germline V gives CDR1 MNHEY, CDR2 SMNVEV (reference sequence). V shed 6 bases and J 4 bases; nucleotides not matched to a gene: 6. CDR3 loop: CASSLGQVYNEQFF. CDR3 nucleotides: TGTGCCAGCAGCCTCGGACAGGTATACAATGAGCAGTTCTTC.

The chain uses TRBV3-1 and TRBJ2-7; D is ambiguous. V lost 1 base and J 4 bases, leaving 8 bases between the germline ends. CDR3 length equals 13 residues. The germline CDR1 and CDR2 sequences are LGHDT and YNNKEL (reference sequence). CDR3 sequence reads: CASSQGLTYEQYF. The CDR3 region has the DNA TGTGCCAGCAGCCAAGGATTAACGTACGAGCAGTACTTC.